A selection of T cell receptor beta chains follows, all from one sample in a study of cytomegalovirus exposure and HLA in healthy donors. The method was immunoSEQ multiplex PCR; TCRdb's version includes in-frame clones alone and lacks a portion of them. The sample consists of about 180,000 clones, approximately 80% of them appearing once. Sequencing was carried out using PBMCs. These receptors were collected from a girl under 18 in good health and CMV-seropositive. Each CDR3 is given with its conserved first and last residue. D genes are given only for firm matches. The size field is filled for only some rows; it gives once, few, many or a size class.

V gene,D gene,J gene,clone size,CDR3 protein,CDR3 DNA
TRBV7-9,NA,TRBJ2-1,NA,CASSLAGGNEQFF,TGTGCCAGCAGCTTAGCAGGGGGCAATGAGCAGTTCTTC
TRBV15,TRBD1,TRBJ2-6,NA,CATSRDGTGSSGANVLTF,TGTGCCACCAGCAGAGATGGGACAGGCTCATCCGGGGCCAACGTCCTGACTTTC
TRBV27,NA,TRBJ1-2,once,CASSLLLGRMEDYTF,TGTGCCAGCAGTTTGTTGCTCGGGAGAATGGAGGACTACACCTTC
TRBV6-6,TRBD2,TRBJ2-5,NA,CASSYTSGSSGTQYF,TGTGCCAGCAGTTATACTAGCGGTTCCAGCGGGACCCAGTACTTC
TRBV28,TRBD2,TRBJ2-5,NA,CASMSSGRWGETQYF,TGTGCCAGCATGTCTAGCGGGAGATGGGGGGAGACCCAGTACTTC
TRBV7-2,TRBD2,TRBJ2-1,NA,CASSLGGRAGNEQFF,TGTGCCAGCAGCTTAGGTGGGAGGGCCGGCAATGAGCAGTTCTTC
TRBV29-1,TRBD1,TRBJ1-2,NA,CSVLDRGPYGYTF,TGCAGCGTTCTTGACAGGGGGCCCTATGGCTACACCTTC
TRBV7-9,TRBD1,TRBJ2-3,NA,CASSSYRGEADTQYF,TGTGCCAGCAGCTCGTACAGGGGGGAAGCAGATACGCAGTATTTT
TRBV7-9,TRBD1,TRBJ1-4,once,CASSFWTGGTEKLFF,TGTGCCAGCAGCTTCTGGACAGGGGGCACTGAAAAACTGTTTTTT
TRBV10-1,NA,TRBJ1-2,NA,CASGPGDSRRDYGYTF,TGCGCCAGCGGCCCCGGGGACTCCCGAAGAGACTATGGCTACACCTTC
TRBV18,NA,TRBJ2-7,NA,CASSPNRGLYEQYF,TGTGCCAGCTCACCGAACAGGGGACTCTACGAGCAGTACTTC
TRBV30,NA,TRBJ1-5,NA,CAWSPRGRAGGNQPQHF,TGTGCCTGGAGTCCTCGGGGGAGGGCGGGGGGCAATCAGCCCCAGCATTTT
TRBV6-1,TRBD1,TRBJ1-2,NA,CASSGQGVDGYTF,TGTGCCAGCAGTGGGCAGGGGGTCGATGGCTACACCTTC
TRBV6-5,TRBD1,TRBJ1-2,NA,CASSYSTGYGYTF,TGTGCCAGCAGTTACTCGACAGGGTATGGCTACACCTTC
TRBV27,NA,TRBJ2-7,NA,CASSLHLTYEQYF,TGTGCCAGCAGTTTACACCTAACCTACGAGCAGTACTTC
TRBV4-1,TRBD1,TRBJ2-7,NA,CASSQFGQGVYEQYF,TGCGCCAGCAGCCAATTTGGGCAGGGGGTCTACGAGCAGTACTTC
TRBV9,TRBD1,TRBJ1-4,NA,CASSGQGNEKLFF,TGTGCCAGCAGCGGACAGGGAAATGAAAAACTGTTTTTT
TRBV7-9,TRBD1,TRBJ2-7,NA,CASSLGQGAYEQYF,TGTGCCAGCAGCCTCGGACAGGGGGCCTACGAGCAGTACTTC
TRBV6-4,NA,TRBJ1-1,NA,CASSQRGGETEAFF,TGTGCCAGCAGCCAGCGGGGGGGGGAGACTGAAGCTTTCTTT
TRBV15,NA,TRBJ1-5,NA,CATSPTGRGFNQPQHF,TGTGCCACCAGTCCTACAGGGAGGGGGTTCAATCAGCCCCAGCATTTT
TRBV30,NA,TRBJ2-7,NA,CAWSGTASSYEQYF,TGTGCCTGGAGCGGGACTGCAAGCTCCTACGAGCAGTACTTC
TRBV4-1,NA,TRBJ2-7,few,CASSQTFGASDRSYEQYF,TGCGCCAGCAGCCAAACCTTTGGGGCTAGCGACCGATCCTACGAGCAGTACTTC
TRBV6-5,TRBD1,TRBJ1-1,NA,CASSWRQGRTEAFF,TGTGCCAGCAGTTGGAGACAGGGGAGGACTGAAGCTTTCTTT
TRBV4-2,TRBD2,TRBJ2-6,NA,CASSLTWTSKMSGANVLTF,TGTGCCAGCAGCTTAACCTGGACTAGCAAGATGTCTGGGGCCAACGTCCTGACTTTC
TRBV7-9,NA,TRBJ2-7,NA,CASSLLNSEQYF,TGTGCCAGCAGCTTATTAAATTCCGAGCAGTACTTC
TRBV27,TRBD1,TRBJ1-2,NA,CASSFLQGYGYTF,TGTGCCAGCAGTTTCTTACAGGGGTACGGCTACACCTTC
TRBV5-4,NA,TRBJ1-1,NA,CASSLPSERVQAFF,TGTGCCAGCAGCTTGCCCTCGGAGAGGGTGCAAGCTTTCTTT
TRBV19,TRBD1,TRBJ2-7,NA,CASSNPGGPGYEQYF,TGTGCCAGTAGTAACCCAGGGGGCCCCGGCTACGAGCAGTACTTC
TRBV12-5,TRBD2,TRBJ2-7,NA,CASGLVWFSSGSLVEQYF,TGTGCTAGTGGTTTGGTATGGTTCTCTAGCGGGAGTCTGGTCGAGCAGTACTTC
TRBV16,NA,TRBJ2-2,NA,CASSPPGTGELFF,TGTGCCAGCAGCCCACCGGGGACCGGGGAGCTGTTTTTT
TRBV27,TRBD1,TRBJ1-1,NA,CASSRDSPSTEAFF,TGTGCCAGCAGCCGGGACAGCCCGAGCACTGAAGCTTTCTTT
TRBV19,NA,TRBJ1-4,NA,CASSVFATNEKLFF,TGTGCCAGTAGCGTATTTGCAACTAATGAAAAACTGTTTTTT
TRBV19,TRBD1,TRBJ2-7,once,CASSDSGTGGDEQYF,TGTGCCAGTAGCGACTCCGGGACAGGGGGCGACGAGCAGTACTTC
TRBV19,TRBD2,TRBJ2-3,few,CASSIVWGRADTQYF,TGTGCCAGTAGTATAGTTTGGGGGAGGGCAGATACGCAGTATTTT
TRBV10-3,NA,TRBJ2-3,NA,CAIRTQGRDTDTQYF,TGTGCCATCAGGACCCAGGGTAGGGACACAGATACGCAGTATTTT
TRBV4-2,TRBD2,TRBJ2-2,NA,CASSHASGSSNTGELFF,TGTGCCAGCAGCCACGCTAGCGGGAGTTCGAACACCGGGGAGCTGTTTTTT
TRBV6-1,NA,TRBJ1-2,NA,CASSSGIYYGYTF,TGTGCCAGCAGTTCCGGGATCTACTATGGCTACACCTTC
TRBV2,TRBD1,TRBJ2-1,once,CASRSGTGYGNEQFF,TGTGCCAGCAGATCCGGGACAGGGTATGGCAATGAGCAGTTCTTC
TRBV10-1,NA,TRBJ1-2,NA,CASSESKQGYGYTF,TGCGCCAGCAGTGAGTCGAAACAGGGATATGGCTACACCTTC
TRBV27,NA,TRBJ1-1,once,CASNPWQGTTEAFF,TGTGCCAGCAATCCATGGCAGGGGACCACTGAAGCTTTCTTT
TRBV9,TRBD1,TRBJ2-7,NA,CASSVEDRGREQYF,TGTGCCAGCAGCGTAGAGGACAGGGGGCGCGAGCAGTACTTC
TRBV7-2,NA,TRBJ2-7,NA,CASSLLGYEQYF,TGTGCCAGCAGCTTACTAGGTTACGAGCAGTACTTC
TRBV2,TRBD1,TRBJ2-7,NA,CASSVKWDSYHLVPYEQYF,TGTGCCAGCAGTGTTAAGTGGGACAGCTATCACCTCGTCCCCTACGAGCAGTACTTC
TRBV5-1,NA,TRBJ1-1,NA,CASIGDGDNEAFF,TGCGCCAGCATCGGTGACGGGGATAATGAAGCTTTCTTT
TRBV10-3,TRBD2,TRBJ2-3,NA,CAIGLTSGMGTDTQYF,TGTGCCATCGGATTGACGAGCGGGATGGGGACAGATACGCAGTATTTT
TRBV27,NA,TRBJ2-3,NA,CASSPSRQTDTQYF,TGTGCCAGCAGTCCCTCCAGACAGACAGATACGCAGTATTTT
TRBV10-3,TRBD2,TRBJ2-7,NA,CAIGTSGDLEQYF,TGTGCCATTGGGACTAGCGGGGACCTGGAGCAGTACTTC
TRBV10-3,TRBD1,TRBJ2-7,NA,CATDRGLGEQYF,TGTGCCACTGACAGGGGGCTAGGCGAGCAGTACTTC
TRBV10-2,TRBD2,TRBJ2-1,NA,CASSAQGLAGGGSYNEQFF,TGCGCCAGCAGCGCACAGGGACTAGCGGGAGGAGGCTCCTACAATGAGCAGTTCTTC